In this sample, the clone carrying this T cell receptor (beta chain) turned up once. No antigen is known for it. This sample stems from a study of human versus mouse CDR3 diversity and MHC coevolution. Overall study results and limits: Clonal inequality was lowest in two of the three human donors. iCHAO1 estimated the human TCR beta repertoire at about 1.6 million clonotypes. In humans, T-cell selection involved about 6 MHC II alleles.

Assay used: immunoSEQ multiplex PCR; TCRdb lists only in-frame clones, some missing. The sample yields tens of thousands of clones, just under 95% seen once. CDR3 size: 16 residues. V gave up 5 bases and J gave up 0 bases; unmatched junction bases: 4. From germline, CDR1 is SGHTA and CDR2 FQGTGA. V usage is TRBV7-3 and J usage is TRBJ2-2; 9 positions match TRBD2. The TCR comes from a person aged 30-70 years in good health. Sequencing used naive CD4+ T cells from blood. The subset was: CD45RO-negative CD62L-positive naive CD4 T cells. CDR3 amino acids: CASSISGGPNTGELFF. Written as DNA, the CDR3 is TGTGCCAGCAGCATTAGCGGGGGCCCGAACACCGGGGAGCTGTTTTTT. The entire variable domain, with the rest obtained from reference TRBV7-3 and TRBJ2-2, is as follows: GAGVSQTPSNKVTEKGKYVELRCDPISGHTALYWYRQSLGQGPEFLIYFQGTGAADDSGLPNDRFFAVRPEGSVSTLKIQRTERGDSAVYLCASSISGGPNTGELFFGEGSRLTVL.